These 8 T cell receptor beta chains were all obtained from the same sample, sequenced in a study of T cells in Graves' hyperthyroidism and ophthalmopathy. From RNA transcripts, TCR beta CDR3 regions were amplified. In the first-round RT-PCR of the TCR CDR3, the HTBI primer set was used. Via MiXCR, TCRdb re-called the multiplex PCR reads, giving one row per CDR3 protein. The table has under 600,000 distinct CDR3 sequences, more than 15% seen once. Source material: blood. The receptors here all came from a middle-aged woman with Graves' ophthalmopathy.

The table lists this clonotype with a few counts. The chain combines TRBV29-1 with TRBJ1-2; TRBD1 matches 8 bases. J was trimmed by 7 bases and V by 4 bases; bases with no gene match: 2. The CDR3 sequence is 11 residues long. CDR1 is SQVTM and CDR2 is ANQGSEA in the germline V gene. CDR3 coding DNA: TGCAGCGTTGCAGGGGGCGGTGGCTACACCTTC. It is translated as CSVAGGGGYTF.

This clonotype was observed at least ten times. The chain combines TRBV3-1 with TRBJ2-1; a possible D gene is TRBD2 (5 bases). Trimming pared 1 base from V and 7 bases from J, leaving 8 bases between. This CDR3 has 13 residues. The germline gives CDR1 LGHDT, CDR2 YNNKEL (reference sequence). CDR3 nucleotides: TGTGCCAGCAGCCAAGGGACTCTAAATGAGCAGTTCTTC. It specifies CASSQGTLNEQFF.

This clonotype was seen ten or more times. The V and J genes are TRBV3-1 and TRBJ2-2; D uncertain. This CDR3 region has 13 residues. Germline values: CDR1 LGHDT, CDR2 YNNKEL (reference sequence). V was shortened by 1 base and J by 3 bases, with 3 bases between the two germline ends. The CDR3 protein is CASSQVDTGELFF. In DNA form, the CDR3 reads TGTGCCAGCAGCCAAGTGGACACCGGGGAGCTGTTTTTT.

Ten or more counts support this clonotype. In nucleotides, the CDR3 is TGTGCCAGCAGCCCTGGACTCTGGGGAGACAGGACCGGGGCCAACGTCCTGACTTTC. Translation: CASSPGLWGDRTGANVLTF. The V and J genes are TRBV28 and TRBJ2-6; tentative D call: TRBD1 (6 bases). The CDR3 extends over 19 amino acids. Per the germline V gene, CDR1 is MDHEN and CDR2 is SYDVKM. The germline V and J ends were trimmed by 6 bases and 4 bases, with 25 bases remaining between them.

The table lists this clonotype with many counts. CDR3 loop: CASSLAFELGRGGNEQFF. The DNA of the CDR3 is TGTGCCAGCAGCTTAGCTTTTGAGTTGGGCAGGGGGGGCAATGAGCAGTTCTTC. The chain uses TRBV11-1 and TRBJ2-1; D is tentatively TRBD1 or TRBD2 (7 bases each). Germline assignment: CDR1 SGHAT and CDR2 FQDESV (reference sequence). Trimming took off 0 bases at V and 6 bases at J, with 21 bases between the two ends. The CDR3 length is 18 residues.

Many counts were recorded for this clonotype. This chain connects TRBV28 to TRBJ2-2; TRBD1 agrees at 7 bases. Germline V gene lookup returns CDR1 MDHEN and CDR2 SYDVKM. V was clipped by 5 bases and J by 2 bases; unmatched bases: 5. CDR3 size: 15 residues. The CDR3 here is CASSAGTENTGELFF. The CDR3 DNA reads TGTGCCAGCAGTGCCGGGACAGAAAACACCGGGGAGCTGTTTTTT.

The J gene is TRBJ2-1, the V gene TRBV24-1, with TRBD1 identical over 8 bases. Germline trimming cut 3 bases from V and 2 bases from J; bases unmatched to any gene: 8. Germline CDR1 reads KGHDR; CDR2 reads SFDVKD. The CDR3 spans 17 residues. The CDR3: CATSDPGTGEAYNEQFF. CDR3 nucleotides: TGTGCCACCAGTGATCCCGGGACAGGTGAAGCCTACAATGAGCAGTTCTTC.

In its sample, this clonotype was seen many times. This sequence joins TRBV7-2 and TRBJ2-7, with D possibly being TRBD2 (6 bases). Germline CDR1 is SGHTA and CDR2 is FQGNSA. Trimming removed 1 base from V and 1 base from J, with 11 bases in between. The CDR3 covers 15 residues. In DNA form, the CDR3 reads TGTGCCAGCAGCTTAGGTGGGACTCTATCCTACGAGCAGTACTTC. It yields the protein CASSLGGTLSYEQYF.